This TCR beta chain was sequenced in a study of PD-L1 blockade in urothelial cancer. About the study: The patients had undergone anywhere from 0 to 3 prior chemotherapy regimens.

The assay was immunoSEQ multiplex PCR, and TCRdb's table has in-frame clones only and misses some. Here the sample spans 25,000 to 35,000 clones, 87% being singletons. The trim removed 0 bases at V and 6 bases at J, leaving 11 bases unmatched. The CDR3 sequence is 19 residues long. Germline-derived CDR1 and CDR2 are SGDLS and YYNGEE. The source material was PBMCs, sampled around atezolizumab (anti-PD-L1) treatment. The chain recombines TRBV9 with TRBJ2-2; 13 nucleotides align to TRBD2. The receptor comes from a man aged 50 or older with urothelial cancer. The CDR3 loop is CASSVVPVGLAGESGELFF. The CDR3, as DNA: TGTGCCAGCAGCGTAGTCCCAGTAGGACTAGCGGGGGAGTCCGGGGAGCTGTTTTTT.